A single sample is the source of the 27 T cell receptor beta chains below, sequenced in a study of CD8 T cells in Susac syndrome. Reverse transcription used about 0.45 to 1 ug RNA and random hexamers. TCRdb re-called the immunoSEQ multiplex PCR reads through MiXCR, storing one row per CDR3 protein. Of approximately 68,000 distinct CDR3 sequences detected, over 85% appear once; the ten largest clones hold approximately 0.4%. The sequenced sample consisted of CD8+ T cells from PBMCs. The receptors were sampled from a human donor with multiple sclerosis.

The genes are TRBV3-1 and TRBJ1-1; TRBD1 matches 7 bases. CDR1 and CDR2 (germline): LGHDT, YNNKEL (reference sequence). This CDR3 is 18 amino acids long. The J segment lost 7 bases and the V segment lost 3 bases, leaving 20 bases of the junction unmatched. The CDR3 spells CASSHLSGGGRGRGEAFF. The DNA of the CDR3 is TGTGCCAGCAGCCATCTTAGCGGGGGCGGAAGGGGGCGAGGTGAAGCTTTCTTT.

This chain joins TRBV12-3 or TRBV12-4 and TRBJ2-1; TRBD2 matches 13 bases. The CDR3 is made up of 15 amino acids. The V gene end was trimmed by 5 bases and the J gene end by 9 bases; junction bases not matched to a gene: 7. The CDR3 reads CASSPTSGGAREQFF. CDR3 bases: TGTGCCAGCAGTCCAACTAGCGGGGGGGCCCGTGAGCAGTTCTTC.

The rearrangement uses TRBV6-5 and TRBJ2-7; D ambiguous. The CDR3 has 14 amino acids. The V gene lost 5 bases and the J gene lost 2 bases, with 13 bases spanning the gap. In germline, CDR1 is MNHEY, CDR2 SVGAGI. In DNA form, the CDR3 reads TGTGCCAGCAGTCCCCCGGGTCCCCCCTACGAGCAGTACTTC. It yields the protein CASSPPGPPYEQYF.

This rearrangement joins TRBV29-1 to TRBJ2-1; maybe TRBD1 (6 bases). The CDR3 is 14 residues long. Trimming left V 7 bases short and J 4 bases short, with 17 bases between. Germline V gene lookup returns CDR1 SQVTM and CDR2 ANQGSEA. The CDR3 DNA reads TGCAGCGCCCCGGGTAGGGGGTTATACAATGAGCAGTTCTTC. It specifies CSAPGRGLYNEQFF.

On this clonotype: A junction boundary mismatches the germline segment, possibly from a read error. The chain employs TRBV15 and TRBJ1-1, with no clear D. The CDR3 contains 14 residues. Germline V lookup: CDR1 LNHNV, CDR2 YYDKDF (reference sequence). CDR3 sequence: CATSRDRMNTEVFF. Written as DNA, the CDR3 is TGTGCCACCAGCAGAGATCGAATGAACACTGAAGTTTTCTTT.

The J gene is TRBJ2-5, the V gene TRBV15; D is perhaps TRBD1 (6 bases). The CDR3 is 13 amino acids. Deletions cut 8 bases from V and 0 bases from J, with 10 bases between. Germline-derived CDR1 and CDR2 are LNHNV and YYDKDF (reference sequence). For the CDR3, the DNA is TGTGCCACCCGCGGACAGCACCAAGAGACCCAGTACTTC. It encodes CATRGQHQETQYF.

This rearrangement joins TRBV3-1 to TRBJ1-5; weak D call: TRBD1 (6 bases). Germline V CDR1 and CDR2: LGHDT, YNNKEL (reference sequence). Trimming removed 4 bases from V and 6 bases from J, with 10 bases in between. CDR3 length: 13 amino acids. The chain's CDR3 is CASSPWGAQPQHF. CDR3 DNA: TGTGCCAGCAGCCCCTGGGGGGCTCAGCCCCAGCATTTT.

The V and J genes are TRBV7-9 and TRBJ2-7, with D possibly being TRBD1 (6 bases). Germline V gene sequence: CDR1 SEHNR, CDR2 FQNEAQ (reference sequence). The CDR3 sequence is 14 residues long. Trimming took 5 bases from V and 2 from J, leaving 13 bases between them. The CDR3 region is CASSDAGQPYEQYF. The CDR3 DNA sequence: TGTGCCAGCAGCGATGCTGGACAGCCCTACGAGCAGTACTTC. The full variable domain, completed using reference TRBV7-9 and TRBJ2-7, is DTGVSQNPRHKITKRGQNVTFRCDPISEHNRLYWYRQTLGQGPEFLTYFQNEAQLEKSRLLSDRFSAERPKGSFSTLEIQRTEQGDSAMYLCASSDAGQPYEQYFGPGTRLTVT.

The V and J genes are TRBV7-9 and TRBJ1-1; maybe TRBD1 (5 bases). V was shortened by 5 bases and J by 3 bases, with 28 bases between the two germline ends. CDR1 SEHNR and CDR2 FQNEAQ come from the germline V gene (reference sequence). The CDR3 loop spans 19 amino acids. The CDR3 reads CASSPSRRGTKLKYTEAFF. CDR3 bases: TGTGCCAGCAGCCCTAGTAGAAGGGGCACAAAGCTTAAATACACTGAAGCTTTCTTT.

The CDR3 reads CASSIDGQVIQPQHF. The CDR3 DNA is TGTGCCAGTAGTATAGATGGACAGGTGATTCAGCCCCAGCATTTT. The chain uses TRBV19 and TRBJ1-5, with 7 bases fitting TRBD1. Trimming at V came to 0 bases and at J to 6 bases, leaving 5 bases not matched to a gene. CDR3 length: 15 amino acids. Germline CDR1 LNHDA, CDR2 SQIVND (reference sequence). The entire variable domain, with the rest obtained from reference TRBV19 and TRBJ1-5, is as follows: DGGITQSPKYLFRKEGQNVTLSCEQNLNHDAMYWYRQDPGQGLRLIYYSQIVNDFQKGDIAEGYSVSREKKESFPLTVTSAQKNPTAFYLCASSIDGQVIQPQHFGDGTRLSIL.

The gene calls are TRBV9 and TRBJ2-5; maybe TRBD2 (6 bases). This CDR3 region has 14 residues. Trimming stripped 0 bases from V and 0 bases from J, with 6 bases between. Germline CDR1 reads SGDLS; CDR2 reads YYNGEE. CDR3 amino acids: CASSVAGDQETQYF. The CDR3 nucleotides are TGTGCCAGCAGCGTAGCGGGGGACCAAGAGACCCAGTACTTC.

CDR3 sequence: CASSPPREGSDTQYF. DNA for the CDR3: TGCGCCAGCAGCCCGCCGCGGGAGGGATCAGATACGCAGTATTTT. The V call is TRBV5-1, the J call TRBJ2-3, with 9 bases matching TRBD2. The trim removed 4 bases at V and 4 bases at J, leaving 7 bases unmatched. The CDR3 extends over 15 amino acids. Per germline, CDR1 SGHRS and CDR2 YFSETQ.

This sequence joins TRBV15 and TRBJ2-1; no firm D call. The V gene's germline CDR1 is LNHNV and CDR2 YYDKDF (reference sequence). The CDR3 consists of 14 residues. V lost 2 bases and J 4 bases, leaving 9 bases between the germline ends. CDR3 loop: CATSRPIQYNEQFF. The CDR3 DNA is TGTGCCACCAGCAGACCTATACAGTACAATGAGCAGTTCTTC.

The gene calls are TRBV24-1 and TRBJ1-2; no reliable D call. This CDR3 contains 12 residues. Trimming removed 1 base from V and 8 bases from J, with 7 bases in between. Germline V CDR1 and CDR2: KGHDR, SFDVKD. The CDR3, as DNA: TGTGCCACCAGTGATTTAGATGAGGGCTACACCTTC. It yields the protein CATSDLDEGYTF.

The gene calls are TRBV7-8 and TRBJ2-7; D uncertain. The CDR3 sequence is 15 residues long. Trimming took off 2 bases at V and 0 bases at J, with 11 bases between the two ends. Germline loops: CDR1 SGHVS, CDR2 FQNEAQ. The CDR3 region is CASSLYQGASYEQYF. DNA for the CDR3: TGTGCCAGCAGCTTATATCAAGGAGCCTCCTACGAGCAGTACTTC.

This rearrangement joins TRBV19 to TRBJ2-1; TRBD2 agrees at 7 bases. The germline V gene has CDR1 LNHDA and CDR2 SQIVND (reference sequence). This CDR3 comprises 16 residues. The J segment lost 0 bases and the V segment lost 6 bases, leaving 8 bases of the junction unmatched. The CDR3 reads CASSLFGGGSYNEQFF. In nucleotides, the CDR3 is TGTGCCAGTAGCCTCTTTGGGGGGGGCTCCTACAATGAGCAGTTCTTC.

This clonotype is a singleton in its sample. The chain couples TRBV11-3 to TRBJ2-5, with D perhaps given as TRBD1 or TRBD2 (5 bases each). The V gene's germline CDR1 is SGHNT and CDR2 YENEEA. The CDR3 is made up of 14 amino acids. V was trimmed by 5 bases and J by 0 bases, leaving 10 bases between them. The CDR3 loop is CASSGDHYQETQYF. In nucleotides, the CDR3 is TGTGCCAGCAGCGGGGACCATTACCAAGAGACCCAGTACTTC.

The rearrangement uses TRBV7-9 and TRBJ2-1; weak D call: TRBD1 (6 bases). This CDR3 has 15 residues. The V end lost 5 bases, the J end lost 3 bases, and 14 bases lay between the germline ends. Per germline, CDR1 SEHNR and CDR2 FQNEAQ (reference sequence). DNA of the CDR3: TGTGCCAGCAGCCCCTTCGACAGGATCTACAATGAGCAGTTCTTC. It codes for CASSPFDRIYNEQFF.

The CDR3 reads CASGQSINEKLFF. The CDR3 region has the DNA TGTGCTAGTGGACAGAGTATTAATGAAAAACTGTTTTTT. V gene TRBV12-5 combines with J gene TRBJ1-4; D call uncertain. V was pared by 6 bases and J by 4 bases, with 9 bases between. This CDR3 is built from 13 residues. Per the germline V gene, CDR1 is LGHNT and CDR2 is FRNRAP.

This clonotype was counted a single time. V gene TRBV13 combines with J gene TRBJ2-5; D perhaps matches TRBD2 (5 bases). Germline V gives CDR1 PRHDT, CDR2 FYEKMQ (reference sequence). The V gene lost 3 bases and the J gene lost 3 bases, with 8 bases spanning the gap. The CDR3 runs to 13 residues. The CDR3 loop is CASSFGLKETQYF. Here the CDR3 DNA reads TGTGCCAGCAGCTTTGGACTGAAAGAGACCCAGTACTTC.

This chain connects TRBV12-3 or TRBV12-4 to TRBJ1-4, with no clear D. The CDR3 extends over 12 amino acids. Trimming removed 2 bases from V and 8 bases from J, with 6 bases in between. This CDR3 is CASSLLGEKLFF. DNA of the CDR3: TGTGCCAGCAGTTTACTCGGGGAAAAACTGTTTTTT.

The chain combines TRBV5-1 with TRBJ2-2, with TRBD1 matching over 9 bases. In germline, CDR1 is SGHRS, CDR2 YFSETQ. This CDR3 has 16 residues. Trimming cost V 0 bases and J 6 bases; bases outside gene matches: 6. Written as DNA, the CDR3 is TGCGCCAGCAGCTTGGCGGGGACAGGGCGCGCCGGGGAGCTGTTTTTT. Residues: CASSLAGTGRAGELFF.

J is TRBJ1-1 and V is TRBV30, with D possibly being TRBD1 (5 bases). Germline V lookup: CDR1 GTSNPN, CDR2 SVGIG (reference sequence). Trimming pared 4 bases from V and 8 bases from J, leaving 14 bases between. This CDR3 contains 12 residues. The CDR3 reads CAWNLDTPEAFF. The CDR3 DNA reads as TGTGCCTGGAACCTGGACACCCCGGAAGCTTTCTTT.

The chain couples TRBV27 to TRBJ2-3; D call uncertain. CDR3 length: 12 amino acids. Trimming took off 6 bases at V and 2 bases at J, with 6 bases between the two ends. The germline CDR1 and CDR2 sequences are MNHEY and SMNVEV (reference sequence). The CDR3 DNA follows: TGTGCCAGCAGGGGATCCACAGATACGCAGTATTTT. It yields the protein CASRGSTDTQYF.

The CDR3 here is CASRDRMGTEAFF. CDR3 DNA sequence: TGTGCCAGCAGGGACCGGATGGGCACTGAAGCTTTCTTT. V gene TRBV6-2 or TRBV6-3 combines with J gene TRBJ1-1; D is unclear. The CDR3 covers 13 residues. The germline V gene has CDR1 MNHEY and CDR2 SVGEGT. Trimming shortened V by 6 bases and J by 4 bases, and 12 bases separated the two germline ends.

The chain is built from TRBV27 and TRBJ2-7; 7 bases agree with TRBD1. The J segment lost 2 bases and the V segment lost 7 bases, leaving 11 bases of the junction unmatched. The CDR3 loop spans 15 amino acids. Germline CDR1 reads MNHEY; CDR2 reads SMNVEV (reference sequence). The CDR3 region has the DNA TGTGCCAGCATCAAAATGGACAGGTACCCCTACGAGCAGTACTTC. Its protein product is CASIKMDRYPYEQYF.

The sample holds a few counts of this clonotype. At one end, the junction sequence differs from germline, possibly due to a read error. The CDR3 here is CASSLTGATNEKLFF. CDR3 DNA sequence: TGTGCCAGCAGCCTAACGGGGGCAACTAATGAAAAACTGTTTTTT. The genes are TRBV7-3 and TRBJ1-4; a possible D gene is TRBD1 (5 bases). CDR1 SGHTA and CDR2 FQGTGA come from the germline V gene. This CDR3 has 15 amino acids.